Sequencing of this TCR beta chain was carried out in a study of control samples from healthy donors and cancer patients. Sequencing used immunoSEQ multiplex PCR; TCRdb keeps in-frame clones, though not all of them. The sample includes tens of thousands of clones, 84% seen only once; the top ten take 30% to 40%. CDR1 and CDR2 (germline): LGHDT, YNNKEL (reference sequence). V was pared by 1 base and J by 8 bases, with 14 bases between. The CDR3 runs to 15 residues. This rearrangement joins TRBV3-1 (or the pseudogene TRBV3-2) to TRBJ1-4; tentatively, D is TRBD1 (6 bases). Material: PBMCs. The clonotype was recovered from an older man with lung cancer. The CDR3 spells CASSQVSGVMEKLFF. CDR3 bases: TGTGCCAGCAGCCAAGTTTCAGGGGTTATGGAAAAACTGTTTTTT.